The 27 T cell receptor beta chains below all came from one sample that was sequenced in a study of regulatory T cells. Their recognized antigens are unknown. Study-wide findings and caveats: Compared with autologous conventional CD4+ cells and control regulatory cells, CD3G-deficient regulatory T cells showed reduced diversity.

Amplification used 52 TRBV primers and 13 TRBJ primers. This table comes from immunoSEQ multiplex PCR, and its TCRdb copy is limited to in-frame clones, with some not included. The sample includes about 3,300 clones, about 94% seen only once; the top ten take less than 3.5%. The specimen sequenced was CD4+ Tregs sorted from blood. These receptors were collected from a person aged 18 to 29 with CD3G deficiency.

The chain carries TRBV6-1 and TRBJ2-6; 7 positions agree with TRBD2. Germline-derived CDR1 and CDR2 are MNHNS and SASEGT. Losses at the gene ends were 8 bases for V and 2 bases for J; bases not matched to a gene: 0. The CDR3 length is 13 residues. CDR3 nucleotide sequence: TGTGCCAGCGGGGGGGCTGGGGCCAACGTCCTGACTTTC. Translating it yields CASGGAGANVLTF.

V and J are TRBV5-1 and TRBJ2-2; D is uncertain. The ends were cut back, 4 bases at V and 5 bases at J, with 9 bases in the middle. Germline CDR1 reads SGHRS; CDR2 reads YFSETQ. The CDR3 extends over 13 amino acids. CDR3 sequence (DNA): TGCGCCAGCAGCCGAACCGGGACCGGGGAGCTGTTTTTT. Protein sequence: CASSRTGTGELFF. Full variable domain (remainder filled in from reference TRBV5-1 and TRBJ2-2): KAGVTQTPRYLIKTRGQQVTLSCSPISGHRSVSWYQQTPGQGLQFLFEYFSETQRNKGNFPGRFSGRQFSNSRSEMNVSTLELGDSALYLCASSRTGTGELFFGEGSRLTVL.

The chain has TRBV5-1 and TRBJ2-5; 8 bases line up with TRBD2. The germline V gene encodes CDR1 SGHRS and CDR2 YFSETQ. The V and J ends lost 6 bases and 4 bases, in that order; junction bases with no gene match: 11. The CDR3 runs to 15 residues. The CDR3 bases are TGCGCCAGCAAAGCGGGAGTAGAAGCCCTAGAGACCCAGTACTTC. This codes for CASKAGVEALETQYF.

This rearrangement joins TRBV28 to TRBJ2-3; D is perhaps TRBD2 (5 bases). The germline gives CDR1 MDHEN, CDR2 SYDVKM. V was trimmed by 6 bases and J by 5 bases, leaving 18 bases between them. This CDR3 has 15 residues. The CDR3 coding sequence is TGTGCCAGCAGGGAGCGGAAAGGGCCACAAGATACGCAGTATTTT. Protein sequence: CASRERKGPQDTQYF.

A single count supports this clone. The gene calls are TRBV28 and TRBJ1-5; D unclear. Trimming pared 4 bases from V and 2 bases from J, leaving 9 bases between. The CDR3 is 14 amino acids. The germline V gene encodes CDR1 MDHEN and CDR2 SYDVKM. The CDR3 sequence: CASSSGWGNQPQHF. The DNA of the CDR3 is TGTGCCAGCAGTTCGGGGTGGGGCAATCAGCCCCAGCATTTT.

The CDR3 reads CASSPSGMNTDTQYF. The CDR3 bases are TGTGCCAGTAGCCCTAGCGGGATGAACACAGATACGCAGTATTTT. V gene TRBV19 combines with J gene TRBJ2-3; 9 positions agree with TRBD2. CDR3 length equals 15 residues. Per germline, CDR1 LNHDA and CDR2 SQIVND (reference sequence). The J segment lost 2 bases and the V segment lost 6 bases, leaving 6 bases of the junction unmatched.

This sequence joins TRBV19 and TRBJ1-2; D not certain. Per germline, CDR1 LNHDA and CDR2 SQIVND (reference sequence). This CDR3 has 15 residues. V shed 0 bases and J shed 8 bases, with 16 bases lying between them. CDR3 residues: CASSIDTGPLKGYTF. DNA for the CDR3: TGTGCCAGTAGTATAGACACCGGGCCACTCAAGGGCTACACCTTC.

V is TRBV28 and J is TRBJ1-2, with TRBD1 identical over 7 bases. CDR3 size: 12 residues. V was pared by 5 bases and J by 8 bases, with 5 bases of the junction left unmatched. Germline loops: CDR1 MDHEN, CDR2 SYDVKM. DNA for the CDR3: TGTGCCAGCAGTGACAGGGTCAAGGGCTACACCTTC. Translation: CASSDRVKGYTF.

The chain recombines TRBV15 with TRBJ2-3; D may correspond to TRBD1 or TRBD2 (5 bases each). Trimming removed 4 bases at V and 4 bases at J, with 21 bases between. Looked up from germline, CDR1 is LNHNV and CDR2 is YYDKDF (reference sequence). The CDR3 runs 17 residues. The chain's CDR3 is CATSKVLLPGPADTQYF. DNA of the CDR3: TGTGCCACCAGCAAAGTACTATTACCGGGGCCGGCAGATACGCAGTATTTT.

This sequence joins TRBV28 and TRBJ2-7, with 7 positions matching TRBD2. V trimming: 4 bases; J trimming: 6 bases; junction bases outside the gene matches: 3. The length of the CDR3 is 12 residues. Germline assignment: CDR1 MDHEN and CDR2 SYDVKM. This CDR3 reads CASSSGEGEQYF. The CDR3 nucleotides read TGTGCCAGCAGTTCTGGGGAGGGCGAGCAGTACTTC.

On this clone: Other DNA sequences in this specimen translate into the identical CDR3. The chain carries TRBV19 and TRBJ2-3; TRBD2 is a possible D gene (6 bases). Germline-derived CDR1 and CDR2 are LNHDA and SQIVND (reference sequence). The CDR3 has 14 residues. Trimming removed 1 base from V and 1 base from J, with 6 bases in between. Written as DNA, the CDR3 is TGTGCCAGTAGTATAGCGGGAGGCACAGATACGCAGTATTTT. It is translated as CASSIAGGTDTQYF.

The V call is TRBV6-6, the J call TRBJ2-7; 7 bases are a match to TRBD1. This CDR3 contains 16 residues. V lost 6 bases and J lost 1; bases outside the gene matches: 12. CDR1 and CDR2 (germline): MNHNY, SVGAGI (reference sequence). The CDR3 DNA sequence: TGTGCCAGCAGCACCCCCTTATGGGGACAGTCCTACGAGCAGTACTTC. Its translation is CASSTPLWGQSYEQYF.

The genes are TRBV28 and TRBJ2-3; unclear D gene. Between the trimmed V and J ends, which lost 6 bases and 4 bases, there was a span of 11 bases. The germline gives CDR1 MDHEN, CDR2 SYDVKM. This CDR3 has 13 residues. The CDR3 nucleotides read TGTGCCAGCAGCCCCTCTTGGGCAGATACGCAGTATTTT. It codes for CASSPSWADTQYF.

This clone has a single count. The CDR3 here is CASSERASGRSYF. CDR3 nucleotides: TGTGCCAGCAGTGAACGTGCTAGCGGGAGGTCTTACTTC. The V gene is TRBV6-1, the J gene TRBJ2-7; 11 positions agree with TRBD2. Germline V gene lookup returns CDR1 MNHNS and CDR2 SASEGT. This CDR3 contains 13 residues. With 2 bases clipped from V and 13 bases from J, the junction kept 7 bases outside the gene matches.

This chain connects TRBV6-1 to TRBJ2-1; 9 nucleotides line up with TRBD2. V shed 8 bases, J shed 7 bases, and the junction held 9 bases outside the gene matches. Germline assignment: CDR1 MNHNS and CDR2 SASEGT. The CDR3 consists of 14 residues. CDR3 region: CASRSAGGPNEQFF. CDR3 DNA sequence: TGTGCCAGCCGTTCGGCGGGAGGGCCAAATGAGCAGTTCTTC.

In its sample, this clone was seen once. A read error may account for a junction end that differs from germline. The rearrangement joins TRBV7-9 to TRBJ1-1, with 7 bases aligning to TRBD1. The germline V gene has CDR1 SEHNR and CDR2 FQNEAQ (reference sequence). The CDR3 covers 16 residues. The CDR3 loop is CTSSLAMTGSNTEAFF. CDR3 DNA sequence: TGTACCAGCAGCTTAGCTATGACAGGGAGTAACACTGAAGCTTTCTTT.

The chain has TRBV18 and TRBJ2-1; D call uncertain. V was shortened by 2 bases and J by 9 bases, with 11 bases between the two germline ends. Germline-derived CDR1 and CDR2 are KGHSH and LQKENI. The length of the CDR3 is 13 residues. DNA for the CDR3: TGTGCCAGCTCACCAGGGGTAGCATCTGAGCAGTTCTTC. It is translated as CASSPGVASEQFF.

CDR3 bases: TGTGCCAGCAGTTACCCGGGACAGGGGAAACACGAGCAGTACTTC. Translated: CASSYPGQGKHEQYF. This sequence joins TRBV6-6 and TRBJ2-7; TRBD1 agrees at 10 bases. V lost 2 bases and J lost 5; bases outside the gene matches: 6. This CDR3 contains 15 residues. Per germline, CDR1 MNHNY and CDR2 SVGAGI (reference sequence).

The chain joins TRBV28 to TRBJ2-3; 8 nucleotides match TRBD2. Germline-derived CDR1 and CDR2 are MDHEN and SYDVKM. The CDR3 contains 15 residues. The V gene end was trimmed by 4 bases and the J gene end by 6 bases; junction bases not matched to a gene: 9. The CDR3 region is CASSSSGLGLDTQYF. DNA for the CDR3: TGTGCCAGCAGTTCATCGGGACTAGGGCTGGATACGCAGTATTTT.

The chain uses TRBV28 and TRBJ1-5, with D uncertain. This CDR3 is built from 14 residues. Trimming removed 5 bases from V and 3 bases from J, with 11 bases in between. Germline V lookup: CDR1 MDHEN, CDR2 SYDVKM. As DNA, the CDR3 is TGTGCCAGCAGTCGCGCAGCCCTCAATCAGCCCCAGCATTTT. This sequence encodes CASSRAALNQPQHF.

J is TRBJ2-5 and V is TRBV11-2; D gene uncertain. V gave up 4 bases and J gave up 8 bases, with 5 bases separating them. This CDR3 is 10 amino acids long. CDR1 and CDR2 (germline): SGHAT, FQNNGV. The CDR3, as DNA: TGTGCCAGCAGCTCAAACACCCAGTACTTC. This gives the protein CASSSNTQYF.

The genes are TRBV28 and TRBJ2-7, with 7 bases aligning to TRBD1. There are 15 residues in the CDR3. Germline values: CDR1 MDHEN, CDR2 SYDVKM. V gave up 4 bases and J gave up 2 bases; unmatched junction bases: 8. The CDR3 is CASSSVTGPPYEQYF. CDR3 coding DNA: TGTGCCAGCAGTTCGGTGACAGGGCCCCCCTACGAGCAGTACTTC.

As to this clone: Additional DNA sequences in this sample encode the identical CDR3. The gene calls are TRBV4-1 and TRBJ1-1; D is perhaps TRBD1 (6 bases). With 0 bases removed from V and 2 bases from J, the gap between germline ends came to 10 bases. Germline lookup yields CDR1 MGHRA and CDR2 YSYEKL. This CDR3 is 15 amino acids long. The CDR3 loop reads CASSQEGAQNTEAFF. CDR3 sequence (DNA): TGCGCCAGCAGCCAAGAGGGGGCCCAAAACACTGAAGCTTTCTTT.

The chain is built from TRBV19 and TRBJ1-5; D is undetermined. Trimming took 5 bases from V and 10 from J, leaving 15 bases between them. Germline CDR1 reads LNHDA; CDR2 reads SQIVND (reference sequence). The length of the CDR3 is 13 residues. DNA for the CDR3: TGTGCCAGTAGTGTTACACACAAAAAACCCCAGCATTTT. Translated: CASSVTHKKPQHF.

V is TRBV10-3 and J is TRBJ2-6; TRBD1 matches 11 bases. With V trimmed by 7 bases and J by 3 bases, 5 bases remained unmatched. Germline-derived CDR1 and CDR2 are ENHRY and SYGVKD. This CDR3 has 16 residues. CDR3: CAITGTGGGGANVLTF. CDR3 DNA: TGTGCCATCACCGGGACAGGGGGTGGTGGGGCCAACGTCCTGACTTTC.

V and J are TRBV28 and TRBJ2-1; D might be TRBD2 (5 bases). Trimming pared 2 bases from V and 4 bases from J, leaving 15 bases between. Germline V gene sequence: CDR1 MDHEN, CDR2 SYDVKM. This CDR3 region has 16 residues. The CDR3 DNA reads TGTGCCAGCAGTTTAAGTGAGGGAGTGGGTTACAATGAGCAGTTCTTC. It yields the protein CASSLSEGVGYNEQFF.

The CDR3 bases are TGCGCCAGCAGCTTACACAGGGGGCGAGAGACCCAGTACTTC. The encoded protein is CASSLHRGRETQYF. V usage is TRBV5-1 and J usage is TRBJ2-5; 9 nucleotides match TRBD1. Per the germline V gene, CDR1 is SGHRS and CDR2 is YFSETQ. This CDR3 is built from 14 residues. Trimming removed 2 bases from V and 4 bases from J; junction bases left unmatched: 3.